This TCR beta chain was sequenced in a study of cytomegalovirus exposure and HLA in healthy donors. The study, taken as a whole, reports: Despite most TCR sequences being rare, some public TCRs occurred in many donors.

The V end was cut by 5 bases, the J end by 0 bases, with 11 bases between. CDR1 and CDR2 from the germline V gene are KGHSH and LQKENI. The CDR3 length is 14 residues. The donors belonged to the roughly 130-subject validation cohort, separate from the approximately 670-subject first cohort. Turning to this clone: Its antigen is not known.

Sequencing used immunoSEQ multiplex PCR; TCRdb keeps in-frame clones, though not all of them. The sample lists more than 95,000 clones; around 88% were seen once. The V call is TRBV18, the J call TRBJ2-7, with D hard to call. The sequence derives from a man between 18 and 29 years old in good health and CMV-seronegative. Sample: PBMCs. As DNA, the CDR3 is TGTGCCAGCTCAGGTTCAGGAAGCTCCTACGAGCAGTACTTC. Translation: CASSGSGSSYEQYF.